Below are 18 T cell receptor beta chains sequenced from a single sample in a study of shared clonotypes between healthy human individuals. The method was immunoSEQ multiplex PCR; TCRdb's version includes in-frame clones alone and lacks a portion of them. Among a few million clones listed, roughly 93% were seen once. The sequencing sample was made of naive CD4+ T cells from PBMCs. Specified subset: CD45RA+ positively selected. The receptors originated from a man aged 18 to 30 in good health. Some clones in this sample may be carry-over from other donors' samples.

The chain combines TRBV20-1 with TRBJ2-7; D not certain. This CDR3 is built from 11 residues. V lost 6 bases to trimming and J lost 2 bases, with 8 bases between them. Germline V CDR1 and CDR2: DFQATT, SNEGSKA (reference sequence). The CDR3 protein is CSAMTPYEQYF. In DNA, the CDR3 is TGCAGTGCCATGACACCCTACGAGCAGTACTTC.

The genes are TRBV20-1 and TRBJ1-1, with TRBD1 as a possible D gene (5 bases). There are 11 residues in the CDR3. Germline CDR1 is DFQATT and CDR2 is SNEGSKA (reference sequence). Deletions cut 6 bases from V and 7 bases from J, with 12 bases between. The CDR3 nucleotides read TGCAGTGCCCTGGGGGAGGTTGAAGCTTTCTTT. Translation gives CSALGEVEAFF.

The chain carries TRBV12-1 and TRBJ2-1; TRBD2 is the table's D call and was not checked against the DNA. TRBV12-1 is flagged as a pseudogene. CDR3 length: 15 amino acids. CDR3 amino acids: CASSPKAGADNEQFF. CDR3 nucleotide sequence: TGTGCCAGCAGCCCCAAAGCGGGAGCGGACAATGAGCAGTTCTTC.

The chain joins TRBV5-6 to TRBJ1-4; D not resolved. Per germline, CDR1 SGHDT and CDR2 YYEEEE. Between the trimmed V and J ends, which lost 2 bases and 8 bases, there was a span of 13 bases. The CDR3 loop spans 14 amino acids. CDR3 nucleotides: TGTGCCAGCAGCTTAGGTCTCTCGGGGGAAAAACTGTTTTTT. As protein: CASSLGLSGEKLFF.

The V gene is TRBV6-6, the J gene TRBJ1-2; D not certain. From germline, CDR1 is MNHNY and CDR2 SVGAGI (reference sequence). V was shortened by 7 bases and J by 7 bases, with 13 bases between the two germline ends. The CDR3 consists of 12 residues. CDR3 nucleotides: TGTGCCAGCAAGCGGATTAGTGGTGGCTACACCTTC. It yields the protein CASKRISGGYTF.

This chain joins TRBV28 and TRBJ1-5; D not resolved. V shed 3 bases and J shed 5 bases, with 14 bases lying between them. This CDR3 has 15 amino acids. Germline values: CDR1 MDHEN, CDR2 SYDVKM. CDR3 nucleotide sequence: TGTGCCAGCAGTTTTACCGCAGCGCCCCATCAGCCCCAGCATTTT. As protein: CASSFTAAPHQPQHF.

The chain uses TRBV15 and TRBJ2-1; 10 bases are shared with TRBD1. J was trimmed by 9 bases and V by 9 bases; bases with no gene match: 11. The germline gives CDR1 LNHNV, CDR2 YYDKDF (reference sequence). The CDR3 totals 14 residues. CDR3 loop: CATQRGTGDFEQFF. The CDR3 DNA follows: TGTGCCACACAACGAGGGACAGGGGATTTTGAGCAGTTCTTC.

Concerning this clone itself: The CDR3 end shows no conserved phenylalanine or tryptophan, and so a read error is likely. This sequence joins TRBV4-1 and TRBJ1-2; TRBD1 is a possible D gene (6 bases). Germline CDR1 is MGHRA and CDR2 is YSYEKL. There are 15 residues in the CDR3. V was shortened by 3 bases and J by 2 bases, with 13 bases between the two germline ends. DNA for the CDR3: TGCGCCAGCAGCCACCCCCCGGGGGCAAACTATGGCTACACCCTC. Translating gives CASSHPPGANYGYTL.

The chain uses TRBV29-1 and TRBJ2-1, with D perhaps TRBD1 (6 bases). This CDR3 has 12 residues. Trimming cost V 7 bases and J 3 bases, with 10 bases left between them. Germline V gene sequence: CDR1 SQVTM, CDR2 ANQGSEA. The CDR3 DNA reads TGCAGCGGCCGGACAGACTACAATGAGCAGTTCTTC. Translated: CSGRTDYNEQFF.

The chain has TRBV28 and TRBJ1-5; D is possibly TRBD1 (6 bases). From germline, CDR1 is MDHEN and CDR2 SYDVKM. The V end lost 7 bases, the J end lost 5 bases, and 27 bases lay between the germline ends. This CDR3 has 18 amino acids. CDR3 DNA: TGTGCCAGCACCCCCCGATCCCCGAGATCGGACAGTTATCAGCCCCAGCATTTT. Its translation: CASTPRSPRSDSYQPQHF.

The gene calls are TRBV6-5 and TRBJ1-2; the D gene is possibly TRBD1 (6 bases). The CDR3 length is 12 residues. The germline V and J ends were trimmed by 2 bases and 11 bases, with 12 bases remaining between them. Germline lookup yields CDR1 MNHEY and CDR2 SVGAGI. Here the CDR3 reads CASSYTTGEYTF. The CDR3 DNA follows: TGTGCCAGCAGTTACACGACAGGAGAATACACCTTC.

This CDR3 reads CASSGGLANSNQPQHF. The CDR3, as DNA: TGTGCCAGCAGTGGCGGGCTGGCCAATAGCAATCAGCCCCAGCATTTT. The chain has TRBV2 and TRBJ1-5; D unresolved. CDR1 SNHLY and CDR2 FYNNEI come from the germline V gene. The V end lost 4 bases, the J end lost 0 bases, and 13 bases lay between the germline ends. CDR3 length: 16 amino acids.

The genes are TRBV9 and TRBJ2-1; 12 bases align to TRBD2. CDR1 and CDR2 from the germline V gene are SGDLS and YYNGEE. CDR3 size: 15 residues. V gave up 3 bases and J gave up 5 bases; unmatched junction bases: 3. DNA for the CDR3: TGTGCCAGCAGCGCCCTAGCGGGGGGGAACAATGAGCAGTTCTTC. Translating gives CASSALAGGNNEQFF. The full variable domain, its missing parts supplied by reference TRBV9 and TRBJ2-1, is DSGVTQTPKHLITATGQRVTLRCSPRSGDLSVYWYQQSLDQGLQFLIQYYNGEERAKGNILERFSAQQFPDLHSELNLSSLELGDSALYFCASSALAGGNNEQFFGPGTRLTVL.

CDR3 sequence (DNA): TGTGCCAGCTGTCAGGGAGGAGAGACCCAGTACTTC. Translated, it gives CASCQGGETQYF. V usage is TRBV7-8 and J usage is TRBJ2-5; TRBD2 is a possible D gene (6 bases). Trimming removed 8 bases at V and 4 bases at J, with 11 bases between. CDR1 SGHVS and CDR2 FQNEAQ come from the germline V gene. The CDR3 runs 12 residues.

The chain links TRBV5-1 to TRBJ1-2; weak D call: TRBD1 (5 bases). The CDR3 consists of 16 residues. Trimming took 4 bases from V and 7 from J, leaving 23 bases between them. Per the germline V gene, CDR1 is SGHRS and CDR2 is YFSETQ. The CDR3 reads CASSRTLPIGDIGYTF. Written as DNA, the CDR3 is TGCGCCAGCAGCCGGACACTCCCCATCGGAGATATTGGCTACACCTTC. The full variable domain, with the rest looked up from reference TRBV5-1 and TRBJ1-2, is KAGVTQTPRYLIKTRGQQVTLSCSPISGHRSVSWYQQTPGQGLQFLFEYFSETQRNKGNFPGRFSGRQFSNSRSEMNVSTLELGDSALYLCASSRTLPIGDIGYTFGSGTRLTVV.

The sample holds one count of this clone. CDR3 sequence reads: CASSPSPVLYEQYF. The CDR3 DNA follows: TGTGCCAGCAGTCCCTCACCCGTGCTTTACGAGCAGTACTTC. The J gene is TRBJ2-7, the V gene TRBV28; no reliable D call. The CDR3 runs to 14 residues. Trimming left V 5 bases short and J 4 bases short, with 15 bases between. In germline, CDR1 is MDHEN, CDR2 SYDVKM. The full variable domain, in which reference TRBV28 and TRBJ2-7 provide the parts outside the CDR3, is DVKVTQSSRYLVKRTGEKVFLECVQDMDHENMFWYRQDPGLGLRLIYFSYDVKMKEKGDIPEGYSVSREKKERFSLILESASTNQTSMYLCASSPSPVLYEQYFGPGTRLTVT.

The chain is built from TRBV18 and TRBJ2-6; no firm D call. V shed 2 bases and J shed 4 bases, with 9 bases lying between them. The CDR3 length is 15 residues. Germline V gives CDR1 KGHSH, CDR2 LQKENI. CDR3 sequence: CASSPSHPGANVLTF. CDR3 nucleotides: TGTGCCAGCTCACCAAGTCATCCCGGGGCCAACGTCCTGACTTTC.

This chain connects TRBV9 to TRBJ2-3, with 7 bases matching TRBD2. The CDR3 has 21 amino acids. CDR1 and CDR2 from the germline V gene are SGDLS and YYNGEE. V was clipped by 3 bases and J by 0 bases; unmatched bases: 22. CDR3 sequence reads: CASSAGVREISTGPSTDTQYF. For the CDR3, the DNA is TGTGCCAGCAGCGCCGGTGTGCGGGAGATTTCGACGGGTCCTAGCACAGATACGCAGTATTTT. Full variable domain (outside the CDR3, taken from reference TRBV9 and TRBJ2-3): DSGVTQTPKHLITATGQRVTLRCSPRSGDLSVYWYQQSLDQGLQFLIQYYNGEERAKGNILERFSAQQFPDLHSELNLSSLELGDSALYFCASSAGVREISTGPSTDTQYFGPGTRLTVL.